The rows below give T cell receptor beta chains drawn from one sample of a study of CD8 T cells in ankylosing spondylitis. One entry per CDR3 protein results from TCRdb running MiXCR on the 5' RACE reads. The data contain approximately 300,000 distinct CDR3 sequences, around 18% of them seen just once; the ten biggest clones take up 7.8%. The specimen sequenced was blood, either unsorted or a sorted T cell fraction (not recorded which). The receptors stem from a male donor with ankylosing spondylitis or in good health (not recorded which). CDR3s include the opening cysteine and the closing phenylalanine or tryptophan. Fields, in order: J gene, clone size, D gene, CDR3 length, V gene, CDR3 DNA, CDR3 protein. The D gene is left open where the match is weak. Rows may omit the clone size; those that give it use once, few, many or a size class.

>TRBJ1-5|NA|TRBD1|16|TRBV18
TGTGCCAGCTCACCACCATCACAGGGGGTGAATCAGCCCCAGCATTTT
CASSPPSQGVNQPQHF
>TRBJ1-5|NA|NA|13|TRBV12-3/TRBV12-4
TGTGCCAGCAGGGGGGCCCACAATCAGCCCCAGCATTTT
CASRGAHNQPQHF
>TRBJ2-3|few|TRBD1|16|TRBV6-1
TGTGCCAGCAGTGAACGGGACAGGGGGAGGGCAGATACGCAGTATTTT
CASSERDRGRADTQYF
>TRBJ2-1|NA|TRBD2|13|TRBV15
TGTGTCACCAGCGGGGGGCGCACCCATGAGCAGTTCTTC
CVTSGGRTHEQFF
>TRBJ2-5|NA|TRBD2|15|TRBV29-1
TGCAGCGTGACGACTAGCGGGGGGTCAAGCGAGACCCAGTACTTC
CSVTTSGGSSETQYF
>TRBJ1-1|few|NA|15|TRBV5-1
TGCGCCAGCAGCTTGTCCGGGACACCCAACACTGAAGCTTTCTTT
CASSLSGTPNTEAFF
>TRBJ2-5|NA|NA|14|TRBV5-1
TGCGCCAGCAGCTTGGGGTCGTACCAAGAGACCCAGTACTTC
CASSLGSYQETQYF
>TRBJ2-1|many|NA|13|TRBV4-1
TGCGCCAGCAGCTGGACAGATTACAATGAGCAGTTCTTC
CASSWTDYNEQFF
>TRBJ2-3|many|TRBD2|15|TRBV10-3
TGTGCCATCAGTCCAGCGGGAGGGCCTGCAGATACGCAGTATTTT
CAISPAGGPADTQYF
>TRBJ2-6|few|TRBD1|18|TRBV20-1
TGCAGTGCTAGAGAAGGGACAGGAATGATATCTGGGGCCAACGTCCTGACTTTC
CSAREGTGMISGANVLTF
>TRBJ1-4|few|TRBD1|15|TRBV6-2/TRBV6-3
TGTGCCAGCAGTTCCACCGGACAGGGTTATGAAAAACTGTTTTTT
CASSSTGQGYEKLFF
>TRBJ2-3|NA|TRBD2|18|TRBV20-1
TGCAGTGCTAGAGATCCCCAAAGACTAGCGGGGGCGATAGATACGCAGTATTTT
CSARDPQRLAGAIDTQYF
>TRBJ2-3|few|TRBD2|16|TRBV20-1
TGCAGTGCCAGTACCGGGACTAGCGGTGGCACAGATACGCAGTATTTT
CSASTGTSGGTDTQYF
>TRBJ2-3|few|NA|12|TRBV20-1
TGCAGTGGCGACACTAGCACAGATACGCAGTATTTT
CSGDTSTDTQYF
>TRBJ2-1|NA|NA|11|TRBV29-1
TGCAGCGTTCTCCCCGGGACCGAGCAGTTCTTC
CSVLPGTEQFF
>TRBJ2-1|NA|TRBD2|16|TRBV9
TGTGCCAGCAGCGTGGAGGGCGGGGGCTCCTACAATGAGCAGTTCTTC
CASSVEGGGSYNEQFF
>TRBJ2-3|NA|TRBD2|13|TRBV6-2/TRBV6-3
TGTGCCAGCAGTTCGACTGGAGCGGGAACGCAGTATTTT
CASSSTGAGTQYF
>TRBJ2-2|once|NA|16|TRBV27
TGTGCCAGCAGCATCGGGACACGGGGAAACACCGGGGAGCTGTTTTTT
CASSIGTRGNTGELFF
>TRBJ2-3|few|NA|17|TRBV12-3/TRBV12-4
TGTGCCAGCAGTCTAAGGCTGGCGGACCCCCTCACAGATACGCAGTATTTT
CASSLRLADPLTDTQYF
>TRBJ1-6|few|NA|16|TRBV6-5
TGTGCCAGCAGTTACTCTTGGACAGCGTATAATTCACCCCTCCACTTT
CASSYSWTAYNSPLHF
>TRBJ1-1|few|NA|17|TRBV12-3/TRBV12-4
TGTGCCAGCAGTTCACCCAGTCTCGCAGCTATGAACACTGAAGCTTTCTTT
CASSSPSLAAMNTEAFF
>TRBJ1-1|few|NA|15|TRBV6-5
TGTGCCAGCAGTTACTCGTCGGGAGTGGGAACTGAAGCTTTCTTT
CASSYSSGVGTEAFF
>TRBJ2-4|many|TRBD1|11|TRBV12-3/TRBV12-4
TGTGCCAGCAGTAACAGGGGGGCACAGTACTTC
CASSNRGAQYF
>TRBJ1-1|few|NA|14|TRBV5-1
TGCGCCAGCAGCGCCGGACGGACCCCGGGAGAAGCTTTCTTT
CASSAGRTPGEAFF
>TRBJ1-5|NA|NA|15|TRBV28
TGTGCCAGCAGTACCCTCAGGGTTGACAATCAGCCCCAGCATTTT
CASSTLRVDNQPQHF
>TRBJ2-2|NA|NA|15|TRBV27
TGTGCCAGCAGTCCCCCCTATGCCAACACCGGGGAGCTGTTTTTT
CASSPPYANTGELFF
>TRBJ2-2|few|NA|15|TRBV28
TGTGCCAGCAGCCTAGGGGTTCGGAACACCGGGGAGCTGTTTTTT
CASSLGVRNTGELFF
>TRBJ2-2|NA|NA|15|TRBV4-1
TGCGCCAGCAGCCAATTCCGAGGGCCTGGCGGGGAGCTGTTTTTT
CASSQFRGPGGELFF
>TRBJ1-1|few|NA|14|TRBV3-1
TGTGCCAGCAGCCAGAATACTCGAGCCCCTGAAGCTTTCTTT
CASSQNTRAPEAFF
>TRBJ2-1|many|TRBD1|14|TRBV12-3/TRBV12-4
TGTGCCAGCAGTCCGCCACAGGGGAACAATGAGCAGTTCTTC
CASSPPQGNNEQFF
>TRBJ2-1|few|NA|12|TRBV2
TGTGCCAGCAGGGGCGGGGCCAATGAGCAGTTCTTC
CASRGGANEQFF
>TRBJ1-2|once|NA|13|TRBV10-3
TGTGCCATCAGTGACAGGGGAAGAAATGGCTACACCTTC
CAISDRGRNGYTF
>TRBJ2-3|few|TRBD1|16|TRBV4-2
TGTGCCAGCAGCCCTAGGGCCCGACAGGGGGCAGATACGCAGTATTTT
CASSPRARQGADTQYF
>TRBJ2-3|many|NA|16|TRBV27
TGTGCCAGCAGTTTGACAGCTACCTTGGGCACAGATACGCAGTATTTT
CASSLTATLGTDTQYF
>TRBJ2-3|many|NA|13|TRBV20-1
TGCAGTGCTAGCGGGGGGCCGACAGATACGCAGTATTTT
CSASGGPTDTQYF